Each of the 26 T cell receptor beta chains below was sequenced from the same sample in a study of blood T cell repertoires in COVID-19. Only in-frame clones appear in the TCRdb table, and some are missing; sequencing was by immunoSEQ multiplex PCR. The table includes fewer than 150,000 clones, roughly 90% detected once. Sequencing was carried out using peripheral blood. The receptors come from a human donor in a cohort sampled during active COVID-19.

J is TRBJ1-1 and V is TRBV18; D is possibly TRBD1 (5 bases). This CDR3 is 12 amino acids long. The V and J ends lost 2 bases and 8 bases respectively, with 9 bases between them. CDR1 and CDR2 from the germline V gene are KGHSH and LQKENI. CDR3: CASSPSGGEAFF. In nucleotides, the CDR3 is TGTGCCAGCTCACCATCTGGGGGGGAAGCTTTCTTT.

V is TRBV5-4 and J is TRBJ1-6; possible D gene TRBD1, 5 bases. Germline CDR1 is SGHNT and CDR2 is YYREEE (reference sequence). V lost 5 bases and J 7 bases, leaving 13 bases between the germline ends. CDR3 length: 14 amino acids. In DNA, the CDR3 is TGTGCCAGCAGTCGGACAAGGAACAATTCACCCCTCCACTTT. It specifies CASSRTRNNSPLHF.

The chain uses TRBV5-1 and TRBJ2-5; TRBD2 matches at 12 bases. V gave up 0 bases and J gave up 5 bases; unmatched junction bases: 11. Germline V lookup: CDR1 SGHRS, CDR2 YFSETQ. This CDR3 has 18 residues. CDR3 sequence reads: CASSLAFASGRDQETQYF. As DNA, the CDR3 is TGCGCCAGCAGCTTGGCCTTCGCTAGCGGGAGGGATCAGGAGACCCAGTACTTC.

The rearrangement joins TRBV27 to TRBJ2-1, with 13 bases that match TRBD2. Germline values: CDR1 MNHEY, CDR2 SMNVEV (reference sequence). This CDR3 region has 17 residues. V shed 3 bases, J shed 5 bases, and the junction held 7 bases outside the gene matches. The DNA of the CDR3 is TGTGCCAGCAGTTTGGGACTAGCGGGAAGGGGGGACAATGAGCAGTTCTTC. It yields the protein CASSLGLAGRGDNEQFF.

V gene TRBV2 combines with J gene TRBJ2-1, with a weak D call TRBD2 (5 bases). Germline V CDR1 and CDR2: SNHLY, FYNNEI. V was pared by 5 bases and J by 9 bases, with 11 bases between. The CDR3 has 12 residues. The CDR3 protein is CASSSDLAEQFF. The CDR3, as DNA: TGTGCCAGCAGTTCGGACTTGGCTGAGCAGTTCTTC.

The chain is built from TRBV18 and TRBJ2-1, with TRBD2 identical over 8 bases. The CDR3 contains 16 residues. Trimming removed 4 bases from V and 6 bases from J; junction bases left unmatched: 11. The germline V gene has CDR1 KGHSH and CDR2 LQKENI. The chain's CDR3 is CASSRELAEAFNEQFF. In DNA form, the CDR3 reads TGTGCCAGCTCACGTGAACTAGCGGAGGCGTTCAATGAGCAGTTCTTC.

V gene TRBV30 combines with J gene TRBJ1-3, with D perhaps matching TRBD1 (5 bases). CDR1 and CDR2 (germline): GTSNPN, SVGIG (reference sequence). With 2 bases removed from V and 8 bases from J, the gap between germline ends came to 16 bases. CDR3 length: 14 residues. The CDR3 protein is CAWSPRGSGDTIYF. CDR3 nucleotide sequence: TGTGCCTGGAGTCCTCGGGGGTCCGGAGACACCATATATTTT.

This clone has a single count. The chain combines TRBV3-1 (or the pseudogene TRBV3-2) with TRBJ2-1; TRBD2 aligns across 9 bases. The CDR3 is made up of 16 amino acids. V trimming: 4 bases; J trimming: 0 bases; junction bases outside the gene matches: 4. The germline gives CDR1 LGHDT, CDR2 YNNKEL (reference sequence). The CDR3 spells CASSPAGGGSYNEQFF. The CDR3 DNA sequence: TGTGCCAGCAGCCCAGCGGGGGGCGGCTCCTACAATGAGCAGTTCTTC.

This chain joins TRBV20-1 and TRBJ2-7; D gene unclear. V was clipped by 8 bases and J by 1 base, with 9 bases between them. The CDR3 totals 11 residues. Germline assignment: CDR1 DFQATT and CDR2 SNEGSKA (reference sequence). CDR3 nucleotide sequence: TGCAGTACCCGACAATCCTACGAGCAGTACTTC. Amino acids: CSTRQSYEQYF.

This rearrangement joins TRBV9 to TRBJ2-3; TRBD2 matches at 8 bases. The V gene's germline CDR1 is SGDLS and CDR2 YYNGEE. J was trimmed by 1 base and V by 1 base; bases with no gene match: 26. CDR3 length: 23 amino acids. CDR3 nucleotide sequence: TGTGCCAGCAGCGTAAACGGGGGGATTGTCTTAGCGGGGAGCCGGTGGGGCACAGATACGCAGTATTTT. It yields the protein CASSVNGGIVLAGSRWGTDTQYF.

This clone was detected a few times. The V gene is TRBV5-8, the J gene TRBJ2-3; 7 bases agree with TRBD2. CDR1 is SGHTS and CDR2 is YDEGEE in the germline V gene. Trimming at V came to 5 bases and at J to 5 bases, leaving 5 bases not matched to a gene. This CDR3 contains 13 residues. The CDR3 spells CASRTSGVDTQYF. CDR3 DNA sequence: TGTGCCAGCAGAACCAGCGGGGTAGATACGCAGTATTTT.

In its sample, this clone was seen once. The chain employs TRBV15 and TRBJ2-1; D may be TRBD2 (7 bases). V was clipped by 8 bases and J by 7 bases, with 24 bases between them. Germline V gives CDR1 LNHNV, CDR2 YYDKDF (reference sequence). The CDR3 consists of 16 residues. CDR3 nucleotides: TGTGCCACCCGCCCAAAACGGGGGGCTGCCCTTAATGAGCAGTTCTTC. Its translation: CATRPKRGAALNEQFF.

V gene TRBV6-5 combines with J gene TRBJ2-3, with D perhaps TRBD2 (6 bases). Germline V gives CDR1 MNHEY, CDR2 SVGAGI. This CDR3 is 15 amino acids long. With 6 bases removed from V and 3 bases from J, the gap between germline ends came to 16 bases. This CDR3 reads CASSPRHRGTDTQYF. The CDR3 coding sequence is TGTGCCAGCAGCCCCCGGCACCGGGGGACAGATACGCAGTATTTT.

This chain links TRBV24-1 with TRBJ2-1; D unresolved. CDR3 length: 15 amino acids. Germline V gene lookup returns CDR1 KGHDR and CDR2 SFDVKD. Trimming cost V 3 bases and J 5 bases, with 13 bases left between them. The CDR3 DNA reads TGTGCCACCAGTGATAACTTACCGCGAAACAATGAGCAGTTCTTC. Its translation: CATSDNLPRNNEQFF.

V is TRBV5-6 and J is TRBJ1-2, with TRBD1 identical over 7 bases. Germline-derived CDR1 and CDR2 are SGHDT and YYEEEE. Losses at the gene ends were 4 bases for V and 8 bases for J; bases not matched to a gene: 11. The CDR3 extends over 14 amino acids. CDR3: CASSPQGGPGGYTF. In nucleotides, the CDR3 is TGTGCCAGCAGCCCCCAGGGGGGCCCGGGGGGCTACACCTTC.

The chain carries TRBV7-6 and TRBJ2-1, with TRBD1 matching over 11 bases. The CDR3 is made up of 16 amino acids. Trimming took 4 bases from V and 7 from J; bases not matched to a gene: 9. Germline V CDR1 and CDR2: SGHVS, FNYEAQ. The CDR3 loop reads CASSSGTGGSGNEQFF. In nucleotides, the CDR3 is TGTGCCAGCAGCTCTGGGACAGGGGGTAGCGGGAATGAGCAGTTCTTC.

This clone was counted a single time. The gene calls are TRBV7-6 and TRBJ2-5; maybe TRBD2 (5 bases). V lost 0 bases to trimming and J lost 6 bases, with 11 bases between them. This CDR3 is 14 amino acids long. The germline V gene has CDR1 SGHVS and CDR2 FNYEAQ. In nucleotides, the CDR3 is TGTGCCAGCAGCTTAGCAGGGTCGGGAAAGACCCAGTACTTC. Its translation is CASSLAGSGKTQYF.

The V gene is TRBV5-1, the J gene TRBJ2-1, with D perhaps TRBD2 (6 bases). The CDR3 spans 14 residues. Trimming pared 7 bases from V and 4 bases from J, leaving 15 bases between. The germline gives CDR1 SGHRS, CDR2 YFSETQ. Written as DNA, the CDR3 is TGCGCCAGCGGGCAAGGCGGGGATTACAATGAGCAGTTCTTC. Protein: CASGQGGDYNEQFF.

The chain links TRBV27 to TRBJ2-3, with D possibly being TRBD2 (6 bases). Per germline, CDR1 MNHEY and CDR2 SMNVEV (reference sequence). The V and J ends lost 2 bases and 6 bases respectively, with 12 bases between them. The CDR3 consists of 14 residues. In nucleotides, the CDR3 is TGTGCCAGCAGTTTAAACCGAGGAGGGGATACGCAGTATTTT. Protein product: CASSLNRGGDTQYF.

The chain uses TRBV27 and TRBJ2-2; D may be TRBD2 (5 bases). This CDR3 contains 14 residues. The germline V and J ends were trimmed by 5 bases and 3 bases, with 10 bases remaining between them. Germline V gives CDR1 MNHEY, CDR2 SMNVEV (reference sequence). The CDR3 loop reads CASSLALYTGELFF. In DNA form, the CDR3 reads TGTGCCAGCAGTCTAGCCTTGTACACCGGGGAGCTGTTTTTT.

The CDR3 coding sequence is TGTGCCAGCTCACTCAATAACCAAGCACAGGGGGTCTACGAGCAGTACTTC. This encodes CASSLNNQAQGVYEQYF. The rearrangement joins TRBV18 to TRBJ2-7, with 8 bases aligning to TRBD1. This CDR3 is 17 amino acids long. Germline V gives CDR1 KGHSH, CDR2 LQKENI. V shed 4 bases and J 3 bases; nucleotides not matched to a gene: 14.

As DNA, the CDR3 is TGTGCCAGCAGCTTCAGTACAGGGTTCTCCTCTGATGGCTACACCTTC. Its protein product is CASSFSTGFSSDGYTF. The chain joins TRBV11-2 to TRBJ1-2; D may be TRBD1 (6 bases). This CDR3 comprises 16 residues. The V end lost 3 bases, the J end lost 6 bases, and 20 bases lay between the germline ends. Germline CDR1 is SGHAT and CDR2 is FQNNGV.

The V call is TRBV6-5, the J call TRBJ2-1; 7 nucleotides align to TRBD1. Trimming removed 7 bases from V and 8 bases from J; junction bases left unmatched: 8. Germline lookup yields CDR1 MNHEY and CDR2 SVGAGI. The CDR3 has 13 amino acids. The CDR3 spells CASTTRQGHEQFF. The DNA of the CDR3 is TGTGCCAGCACCACCCGACAGGGCCATGAGCAGTTCTTC.

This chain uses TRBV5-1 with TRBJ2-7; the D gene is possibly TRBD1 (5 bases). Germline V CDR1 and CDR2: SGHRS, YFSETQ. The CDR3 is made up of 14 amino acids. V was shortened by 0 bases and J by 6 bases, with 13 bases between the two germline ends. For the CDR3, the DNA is TGCGCCAGCAGCTTGGTAGGGGCGTTAGGCGAGCAGTACTTC. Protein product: CASSLVGALGEQYF.

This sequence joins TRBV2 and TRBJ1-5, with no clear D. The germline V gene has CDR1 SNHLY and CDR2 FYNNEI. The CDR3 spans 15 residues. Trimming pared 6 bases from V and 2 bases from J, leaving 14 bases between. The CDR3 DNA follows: TGTGCCAGCAGCGGACTCTACGGAGGCAATCAGCCCCAGCATTTT. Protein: CASSGLYGGNQPQHF.

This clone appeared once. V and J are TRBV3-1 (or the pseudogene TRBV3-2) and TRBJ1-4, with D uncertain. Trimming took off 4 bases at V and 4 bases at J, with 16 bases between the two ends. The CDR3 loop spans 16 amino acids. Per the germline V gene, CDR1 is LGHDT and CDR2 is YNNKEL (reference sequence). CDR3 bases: TGTGCCAGCAGCCCCCTCTTGGGAGGGTTTAATGAAAAACTGTTTTTT. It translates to CASSPLLGGFNEKLFF.